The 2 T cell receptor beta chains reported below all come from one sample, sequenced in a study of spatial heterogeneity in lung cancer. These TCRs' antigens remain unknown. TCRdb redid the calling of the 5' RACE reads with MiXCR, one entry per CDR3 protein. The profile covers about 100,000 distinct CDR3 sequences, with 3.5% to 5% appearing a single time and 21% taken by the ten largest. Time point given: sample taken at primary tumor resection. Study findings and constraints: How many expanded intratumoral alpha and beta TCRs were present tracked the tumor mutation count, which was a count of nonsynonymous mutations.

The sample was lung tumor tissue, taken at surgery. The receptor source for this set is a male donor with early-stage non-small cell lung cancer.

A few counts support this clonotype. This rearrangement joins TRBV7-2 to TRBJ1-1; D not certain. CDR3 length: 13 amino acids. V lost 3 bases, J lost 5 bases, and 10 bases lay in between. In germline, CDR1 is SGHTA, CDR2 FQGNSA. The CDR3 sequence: CASSLAAGTEAFF. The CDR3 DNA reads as TGTGCCAGCAGCTTGGCGGCGGGGACTGAAGCTTTCTTT. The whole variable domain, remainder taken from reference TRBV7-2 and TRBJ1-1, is GAGVSQSPSNKVTEKGKDVELRCDPISGHTALYWYRQSLGQGLEFLIYFQGNSAPDKSGLPSDRFSAERTGGSVSTLTIQRTQQEDSAVYLCASSLAAGTEAFFGQGTRLTVV.

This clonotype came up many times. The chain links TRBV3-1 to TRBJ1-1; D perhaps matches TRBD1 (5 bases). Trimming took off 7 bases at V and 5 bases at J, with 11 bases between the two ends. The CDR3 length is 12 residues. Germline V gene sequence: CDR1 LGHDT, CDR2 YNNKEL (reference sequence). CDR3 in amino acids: CASTLKGTEAFF. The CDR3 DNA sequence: TGTGCCAGCACCCTCAAGGGGACTGAAGCTTTCTTT. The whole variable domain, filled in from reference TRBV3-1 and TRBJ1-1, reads DTAVSQTPKYLVTQMGNDKSIKCEQNLGHDTMYWYKQDSKKFLKIMFSYNNKELIINETVPNRFSPKSPDKAHLNLHINSLELGDSAVYFCASTLKGTEAFFGQGTRLTVV.